The 27 T cell receptor beta chains below come from one sample, sequenced in a study of CD8 T cells in Susac syndrome (dated by TCRdb to between 2018 and 2021). Library prep was done by the immunoSEQ multiplex PCR assay. RNA was extracted using the RNeasy kit, and roughly 0.5 to 1 ug of the RNA was reverse transcribed with random hexamers. TCRdb reanalyzed the raw reads on its own, using fastp at Q25 for trimming and MiXCR for clone calling, and kept in-frame beta chains. Rows matching on CDR3 protein sequence are summarized as one entry with the most common DNA and genes. Recorded for this sample are around 200,000 distinct CDR3 sequences; 95% of them occurred a single time. The biggest ten clones account for approximately 0.08% of the sample. Sequencing was done on a sample of CD4+ T cells from PBMCs. Receptors were obtained from a human donor with multiple sclerosis.

This rearrangement joins TRBV20-1 to TRBJ2-7, with D perhaps TRBD1 (6 bases). The CDR3 length is 11 residues. V shed 5 bases and J shed 4 bases, with 9 bases lying between them. Germline V CDR1 and CDR2: DFQATT, SNEGSKA (reference sequence). The CDR3 DNA reads TGCAGTGCTGGGGACACTTACGAGCAGTACGTC. It specifies CSAGDTYEQYV.

The chain is built from TRBV2 and TRBJ2-7, with D maybe TRBD2 (5 bases). CDR1 SNHLY and CDR2 FYNNEI come from the germline V gene. The V and J ends lost 2 bases and 6 bases respectively, with 11 bases between them. The CDR3 runs 13 residues. The CDR3 is CASSELRRGEQYV. For the CDR3, the DNA is TGTGCCAGCAGTGAATTACGACGGGGCGAGCAGTACGTC.

The J gene is TRBJ2-5, the V gene TRBV12-3 or TRBV12-4; 7 nucleotides match TRBD1. Trimming cost V 4 bases and J 4 bases; bases outside gene matches: 6. This CDR3 has 14 residues. DNA for the CDR3: TGTGCCAGCAGTTACGACAGGGTGGGAGAGACCCAGTACTTC. Protein product: CASSYDRVGETQYF.

The chain combines TRBV29-1 with TRBJ2-1, with D perhaps TRBD1 or TRBD2 (6 bases each). Germline V lookup: CDR1 SQVTM, CDR2 ANQGSEA. The CDR3 covers 14 residues. The V gene lost 7 bases and the J gene lost 3 bases, with 16 bases spanning the gap. The CDR3 nucleotides are TGCAGCGCGAGGGGGGAGGCCATCTACAATGAGCAGTTCTTC. Its protein is CSARGEAIYNEQFF.

This chain joins TRBV29-1 and TRBJ1-1; D is unclear. The CDR3 spans 14 residues. V shed 5 bases and J shed 3 bases, with 16 bases lying between them. Germline loops: CDR1 SQVTM, CDR2 ANQGSEA. CDR3 sequence: CSVRRMDGDTEAFF. The CDR3 nucleotides are TGCAGCGTTCGGAGGATGGACGGAGACACTGAAGCTTTCTTT.

The gene calls are TRBV12-3 or TRBV12-4 and TRBJ2-1; D gene ambiguous. This CDR3 region has 13 residues. V was clipped by 6 bases and J by 15 bases, with 21 bases between them. The CDR3 reads CASSQDLPPLPFF. Here the CDR3 DNA reads TGTGCCAGCAGCCAGGACCTTCCTCCTCTCCCGTTCTTC.

V usage is TRBV24-1 and J usage is TRBJ2-3; D may be TRBD2 (6 bases). In germline, CDR1 is KGHDR, CDR2 SFDVKD. The germline V and J ends were trimmed by 9 bases and 3 bases, with 12 bases remaining between them. There are 13 residues in the CDR3. The CDR3 is CATGGKLTDTQYF. The CDR3 nucleotides read TGTGCCACCGGCGGGAAACTTACAGATACGCAGTATTTT.

This sequence joins TRBV7-9 and TRBJ2-1, with D possibly TRBD2 on 5 matching bases. This CDR3 has 14 residues. The V and J ends lost 5 bases and 9 bases respectively, with 17 bases between them. The V gene's germline CDR1 is SEHNR and CDR2 FQNEAQ (reference sequence). The CDR3 reads CASSREGSLVEQFF. The CDR3, as DNA: TGTGCCAGCAGCCGAGAGGGCAGTTTGGTTGAGCAGTTCTTC.

This chain links TRBV3-1 with TRBJ2-2; tentative D call: TRBD2 (5 bases). The CDR3 is made up of 15 amino acids. The germline V and J ends were trimmed by 4 bases and 0 bases, with 9 bases remaining between them. Germline V gives CDR1 LGHDT, CDR2 YNNKEL (reference sequence). The CDR3 nucleotides read TGTGCCAGCAGCCGAGGGCCCTCGAACACCGGGGAGCTGTTTTTT. It yields the protein CASSRGPSNTGELFF.

J is TRBJ2-5 and V is TRBV20-1, with a tentative D call TRBD2 (5 bases). Germline V gives CDR1 DFQATT, CDR2 SNEGSKA (reference sequence). The CDR3 runs 12 residues. The DNA of the CDR3 is TGCAGCATAGGGAGACCTCAAGAGACCCAGTACTTC. Protein: CSIGRPQETQYF.

The chain uses TRBV5-1 and TRBJ1-5; 7 bases match TRBD1. This CDR3 has 16 residues. Per germline, CDR1 SGHRS and CDR2 YFSETQ. The V and J ends lost 1 base and 6 bases, in that order; junction bases with no gene match: 10. CDR3 sequence (DNA): TGCGCCAGCAGCTTGACGGGGACAGAGGGCAGTCAGCCCCAGCATTTT. It yields the protein CASSLTGTEGSQPQHF. The full variable domain, in which reference TRBV5-1 and TRBJ1-5 provide the parts outside the CDR3, is KAGVTQTPRYLIKTRGQQVTLSCSPISGHRSVSWYQQTPGQGLQFLFEYFSETQRNKGNFPGRFSGRQFSNSRSEMNVSTLELGDSALYLCASSLTGTEGSQPQHFGDGTRLSIL.

For the CDR3, the DNA is TGTGCCAGCAGTGAATTGATTAACTACAAGCAGTTCTTC. This codes for CASSELINYKQFF. The gene calls are TRBV25-1 and TRBJ2-1; D is unclear. In germline, CDR1 is MGHDK, CDR2 SYGVNS. The CDR3 is 13 residues long. V gave up 1 base and J gave up 11 bases, with 12 bases separating them.

This clonotype has only one observation. This chain uses TRBV5-4 with TRBJ2-5; D not certain. V was pared by 5 bases and J by 1 base, with 9 bases between. Germline V gene lookup returns CDR1 SGHNT and CDR2 YYREEE (reference sequence). This CDR3 is 13 amino acids long. The CDR3 spells CASSLQTQETQYF. Here the CDR3 DNA reads TGTGCCAGCAGTCTCCAGACCCAAGAGACCCAGTACTTC.

The CDR3 DNA reads as TGCGCCAGCAGACCGGAGGGATTTCAAAATTCACCCCTCCACTTT. This encodes CASRPEGFQNSPLHF. V gene TRBV5-1 combines with J gene TRBJ1-6; unclear D gene. This CDR3 region has 15 residues. Trimming took off 5 bases at V and 7 bases at J, with 16 bases between the two ends. In germline, CDR1 is SGHRS, CDR2 YFSETQ. Full variable domain (rest looked up from reference TRBV5-1 and TRBJ1-6): KAGVTQTPRYLIKTRGQQVTLSCSPISGHRSVSWYQQTPGQGLQFLFEYFSETQRNKGNFPGRFSGRQFSNSRSEMNVSTLELGDSALYLCASRPEGFQNSPLHFGNGTRLTVT.

The chain carries TRBV20-1 and TRBJ2-4; D is possibly TRBD2 (6 bases). The length of the CDR3 is 12 residues. Trimming removed 6 bases from V and 7 bases from J, with 13 bases in between. Germline V gene sequence: CDR1 DFQATT, CDR2 SNEGSKA (reference sequence). CDR3 sequence: CSAGGSMNIQYF. CDR3 DNA sequence: TGCAGTGCCGGGGGTAGCATGAACATTCAGTACTTC.

This clonotype appeared a few times. The chain has TRBV30 and TRBJ2-6; no firm D call. V lost 3 bases to trimming and J lost 0 bases, with 9 bases between them. The CDR3 spans 15 residues. The germline V gene encodes CDR1 GTSNPN and CDR2 SVGIG (reference sequence). DNA of the CDR3: TGTGCCTGGAGCCAACAGCACTCTGGGGCCAACGTCCTGACTTTC. Protein product: CAWSQQHSGANVLTF.

The chain has TRBV25-1 and TRBJ1-6; no clear D. The germline V gene encodes CDR1 MGHDK and CDR2 SYGVNS. The CDR3 is 8 amino acids. Deletions cut 6 bases from V and 13 bases from J, with 1 base between. This chain's CDR3 is CASRPLHF. CDR3 DNA: TGTGCCAGCAGGCCCCTCCACTTT. The full variable domain, its missing parts supplied by reference TRBV25-1 and TRBJ1-6, is EADIYQTPRYLVIGTGKKITLECSQTMGHDKMYWYQQDPGMELHLIHYSYGVNSTEKGDLSSESTVSRIRTEHFPLTLESARPSHTSQYLCASRPLHFGNGTRLTVT.

In DNA form, the CDR3 reads TGTGCCAGCGCCCTCCCCGGACTACCTAAGAGGGATACGCAGTATTTT. Translation gives CASALPGLPKRDTQYF. V gene TRBV7-9 combines with J gene TRBJ2-3; a possible D gene is TRBD2 (6 bases). Germline loops: CDR1 SEHNR, CDR2 FQNEAQ (reference sequence). Trimming took off 8 bases at V and 6 bases at J, with 24 bases between the two ends. The CDR3 runs to 16 residues.

This chain joins TRBV30 and TRBJ1-1; D is undetermined. Germline lookup yields CDR1 GTSNPN and CDR2 SVGIG (reference sequence). The CDR3 consists of 12 residues. The ends were cut back, 0 bases at V and 3 bases at J, with 5 bases in the middle. For the CDR3, the DNA is TGTGCCTGGAGTGTTGAGGACACTGAAGCTTTCTTT. Translating gives CAWSVEDTEAFF.

This clonotype was observed once. V gene TRBV7-9 combines with J gene TRBJ2-3; D may be TRBD1 or TRBD2 (5 bases each). The CDR3 runs to 16 residues. Germline assignment: CDR1 SEHNR and CDR2 FQNEAQ (reference sequence). Trimming removed 4 bases from V and 0 bases from J, with 14 bases in between. The CDR3 sequence: CASSWAGTASTDTQYF. The DNA for the CDR3 is TGTGCCAGCAGCTGGGCCGGGACGGCTAGCACAGATACGCAGTATTTT.

The chain uses TRBV7-9 and TRBJ2-7; the D is unclear. Per the germline V gene, CDR1 is SEHNR and CDR2 is FQNEAQ (reference sequence). Trimming took 3 bases from V and 5 from J, leaving 11 bases between them. This CDR3 has 13 amino acids. CDR3 in DNA: TGTGCCAGCAGCTTCGGTCGAACCGACGAGCAGTACTTC. Translating it yields CASSFGRTDEQYF.

This clonotype was recorded only once. This sequence joins TRBV19 and TRBJ2-3, with no clear D. Per germline, CDR1 LNHDA and CDR2 SQIVND (reference sequence). V was pared by 3 bases and J by 6 bases, with 4 bases between. This CDR3 spans 11 amino acids. The CDR3: CASSMRDTQYF. CDR3 coding DNA: TGTGCCAGTAGTATGCGGGATACGCAGTATTTT.

The genes are TRBV29-1 and TRBJ1-1, with 7 bases fitting TRBD1. The junction had 6 bases not matched to a gene; V was cut back by 7 bases and J by 1 base. The CDR3 totals 13 residues. Germline V gene lookup returns CDR1 SQVTM and CDR2 ANQGSEA. CDR3 residues: CSAYRGRNTEAFF. The DNA of the CDR3 is TGCAGCGCATACAGGGGAAGGAACACTGAAGCTTTCTTT.

The chain carries TRBV6-4 and TRBJ1-2; D not resolved. The germline V gene has CDR1 MRHNA and CDR2 SNTAGT. V was clipped by 6 bases and J by 3 bases, with 5 bases between them. The CDR3 runs to 11 residues. CDR3 sequence (DNA): TGTGCCAGCAGCCGAGACTATGGCTACACCTTC. The encoded protein is CASSRDYGYTF.

J is TRBJ1-2 and V is TRBV12-3 or TRBV12-4; D remains unclear. The CDR3 covers 15 residues. V dropped 8 bases and J dropped 8 bases, with 24 bases sitting between them. For the CDR3, the DNA is TGTGCCAGCCAGCTGTCCGGGTCGCGCCTAGGCGGCTACACCTTC. The encoded protein is CASQLSGSRLGGYTF.

The V gene is TRBV20-1, the J gene TRBJ1-5; D is ambiguous. The CDR3 runs 12 residues. Germline V gives CDR1 DFQATT, CDR2 SNEGSKA (reference sequence). V gave up 3 bases and J gave up 4 bases, with 7 bases separating them. CDR3 sequence: CSASEINQPQHF. The CDR3 nucleotides read TGCAGTGCTAGTGAGATAAATCAGCCCCAGCATTTT.

CDR3 protein: CSVLPSGASTPYNEQFF. CDR3 DNA sequence: TGCAGCGTTCTGCCTAGCGGGGCGTCGACGCCCTACAATGAGCAGTTCTTC. The chain has TRBV29-1 and TRBJ2-1, with 9 bases lining up with TRBD2. CDR1 SQVTM and CDR2 ANQGSEA come from the germline V gene. J gave up 2 bases and V 5 bases, and 13 bases lay outside the gene matches. This CDR3 has 17 residues.